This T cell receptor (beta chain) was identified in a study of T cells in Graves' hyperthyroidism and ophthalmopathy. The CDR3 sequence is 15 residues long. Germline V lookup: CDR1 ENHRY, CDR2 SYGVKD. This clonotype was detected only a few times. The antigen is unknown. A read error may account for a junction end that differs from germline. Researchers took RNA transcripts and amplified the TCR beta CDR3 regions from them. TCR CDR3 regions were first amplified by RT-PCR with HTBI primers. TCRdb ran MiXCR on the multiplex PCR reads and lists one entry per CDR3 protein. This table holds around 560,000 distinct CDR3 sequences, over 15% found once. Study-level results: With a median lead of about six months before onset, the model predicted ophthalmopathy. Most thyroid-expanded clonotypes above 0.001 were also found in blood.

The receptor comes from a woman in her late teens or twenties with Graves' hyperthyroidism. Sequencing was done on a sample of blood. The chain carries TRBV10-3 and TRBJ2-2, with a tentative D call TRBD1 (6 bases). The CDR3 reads CAISVDSGETGELFF. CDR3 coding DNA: TGCGCCATCAGTGTGGACAGTGGGGAGACCGGGGAGCTGTTTTTT.